The 26 T cell receptor beta chains in this list originate from one sample, sequenced in a study of cytomegalovirus exposure and HLA in healthy donors. Primers included in the PCR were 60 Vbeta and 13 Jbeta primers. Libraries were prepared by immunoSEQ multiplex PCR; TCRdb keeps only in-frame clonotypes and omits some of them. The sample includes approximately 120,000 clones, 60% to 85% seen only once; the top ten take approximately 2.4%. What was sequenced was PBMCs. Every receptor here comes from a female donor in good health and CMV-seronegative.

This clone has more than one count but fewer than ten. The chain uses TRBV29-1 and TRBJ1-1; no reliable D call. Trimming removed 3 bases at V and 2 bases at J, with 7 bases between. Per the germline V gene, CDR1 is SQVTM and CDR2 is ANQGSEA. The CDR3 has 12 residues. The CDR3 region is CSVDQANTEAFF. CDR3 DNA: TGCAGCGTTGATCAGGCTAACACTGAAGCTTTCTTT. Together with reference TRBV29-1 and TRBJ1-1, the CDR3 gives the full variable domain: SAVISQKPSRDICQRGTSLTIQCQVDSQVTMMFWYRQQPGQSLTLIATANQGSEATYESGFVIDKFPISRPNLTFSTLTVSNMSPEDSSIYLCSVDQANTEAFFGQGTRLTVV.

V gene TRBV13 combines with J gene TRBJ1-5; the match to TRBD1 covers 8 bases. Germline V gives CDR1 PRHDT, CDR2 FYEKMQ (reference sequence). The CDR3 has 17 amino acids. The J segment lost 0 bases and the V segment lost 0 bases, leaving 4 bases of the junction unmatched. CDR3 protein: CASSLGQGENSNQPQHF. The CDR3 DNA sequence: TGTGCCAGCAGCTTAGGACAGGGGGAGAATAGCAATCAGCCCCAGCATTTT. Full variable domain (rest looked up from reference TRBV13 and TRBJ1-5): AAGVIQSPRHLIKEKRETATLKCYPIPRHDTVYWYQQGPGQDPQFLISFYEKMQSDKGSIPDRFSAQQFSDYHSELNMSSLELGDSALYFCASSLGQGENSNQPQHFGDGTRLSIL.

J is TRBJ2-7 and V is TRBV19; the match to TRBD2 covers 11 bases. The CDR3 is made up of 15 amino acids. The junction had 5 bases not matched to a gene; V was cut back by 5 bases and J by 2 bases. The germline V gene has CDR1 LNHDA and CDR2 SQIVND (reference sequence). In DNA, the CDR3 is TGTGCCAGTAGTCCGACTAGCGGGGCCACCTACGAGCAGTACTTC. Protein sequence: CASSPTSGATYEQYF.

This clone was counted a few times. This chain joins TRBV29-1 and TRBJ1-1; TRBD1 agrees at 8 bases. V trimming: 6 bases; J trimming: 10 bases; junction bases outside the gene matches: 10. Germline loops: CDR1 SQVTM, CDR2 ANQGSEA. The CDR3 is 12 amino acids. The CDR3 nucleotides read TGCAGCGTGACCCGGACAGGGATGGGAGCTTTCTTT. Protein product: CSVTRTGMGAFF.

The chain recombines TRBV6-6 with TRBJ1-3, with unresolved D. The CDR3 runs to 12 residues. V was shortened by 5 bases and J by 6 bases, with 8 bases between the two germline ends. Germline V gene data show CDR1 as MNHNY and CDR2 as SVGAGI (reference sequence). CDR3 residues: CASSPGSNTIYF. CDR3 DNA: TGTGCCAGCAGTCCGGGATCAAACACCATATATTTT.

This chain joins TRBV25-1 and TRBJ1-1; 8 positions match TRBD1. The CDR3 sequence is 14 residues long. Germline V CDR1 and CDR2: MGHDK, SYGVNS. V lost 2 bases and J lost 8; bases outside the gene matches: 7. CDR3 in DNA: TGTGCCAGCAGTGAACCCGAGACAGGGGCAGAAGCTTTCTTT. As protein: CASSEPETGAEAFF.

The CDR3: CASSEPRTDMNTEAFF. CDR3 DNA sequence: TGTGCCAGCAGTGAACCTCGGACAGACATGAACACTGAAGCTTTCTTT. The rearrangement joins TRBV2 to TRBJ1-1, with a possible D match to TRBD1 (6 bases). Germline V gene data show CDR1 as SNHLY and CDR2 as FYNNEI. The CDR3 sequence is 16 residues long. Trimming shortened V by 2 bases and J by 0 bases, and 13 bases separated the two germline ends. The complete variable domain, with remaining parts taken from reference TRBV2 and TRBJ1-1, reads EPEVTQTPSHQVTQMGQEVILRCVPISNHLYFYWYRQILGQKVEFLVSFYNNEISEKSEIFDDQFSVERPDGSNFTLKIRSTKLEDSAMYFCASSEPRTDMNTEAFFGQGTRLTVV.

The chain uses TRBV29-1 and TRBJ2-1; TRBD1 matches at 8 bases. J gave up 10 bases and V 3 bases, and 8 bases lay outside the gene matches. The CDR3 spans 13 residues. Germline CDR1 is SQVTM and CDR2 is ANQGSEA. CDR3 bases: TGCAGCGTTGAGGGCAGGGGGCCGGACGAGCAGTTCTTC. This sequence encodes CSVEGRGPDEQFF.

The chain employs TRBV6-6 and TRBJ2-3; 7 nucleotides agree with TRBD2. V shed 2 bases and J 2 bases; nucleotides not matched to a gene: 4. The CDR3 extends over 15 amino acids. Germline-derived CDR1 and CDR2 are MNHNY and SVGAGI (reference sequence). The CDR3 DNA reads TGTGCCAGCAGTTACACCGGGGGGATCACAGATACGCAGTATTTT. Protein product: CASSYTGGITDTQYF.

This clone has more than one count but fewer than ten. The chain recombines TRBV5-6 with TRBJ1-6, with TRBD1 identical over 8 bases. This CDR3 region has 16 residues. J was trimmed by 2 bases and V by 0 bases; bases with no gene match: 1. Germline CDR1 is SGHDT and CDR2 is YYEEEE. The CDR3 here is CASSLARGPYNSPLHF. For the CDR3, the DNA is TGTGCCAGCAGCTTGGCCAGGGGGCCCTATAATTCACCCCTCCACTTT.

V is TRBV27 and J is TRBJ1-4; TRBD1 is a possible D gene (6 bases). The CDR3 runs to 16 residues. CDR1 and CDR2 from the germline V gene are MNHEY and SMNVEV (reference sequence). Trimming pared 3 bases from V and 6 bases from J, leaving 17 bases between. CDR3 in amino acids: CASSFREGGEHEKLFF. CDR3 DNA: TGTGCCAGCAGTTTCCGGGAGGGGGGCGAGCATGAAAAACTGTTTTTT. The full variable domain, completed using reference TRBV27 and TRBJ1-4, is EAQVTQNPRYLITVTGKKLTVTCSQNMNHEYMSWYRQDPGLGLRQIYYSMNVEVTDKGDVPEGYKVSRKEKRNFPLILESPSPNQTSLYFCASSFREGGEHEKLFFGSGTQLSVL.

This chain links TRBV27 with TRBJ1-2; 9 bases align to TRBD1. CDR3 length equals 16 residues. Germline trimming cut 3 bases from V and 7 bases from J; bases unmatched to any gene: 12. Germline V gene sequence: CDR1 MNHEY, CDR2 SMNVEV (reference sequence). DNA of the CDR3: TGTGCCAGCAGTTTTACAGGGGGCGCCGGGGGTAGTGGCTACACCTTC. Translation: CASSFTGGAGGSGYTF.

This chain connects TRBV6-1 to TRBJ2-5, with 11 bases aligning to TRBD2. The CDR3 consists of 18 residues. V was pared by 1 base and J by 1 base, with 8 bases of the junction left unmatched. Germline V gene lookup returns CDR1 MNHNS and CDR2 SASEGT. The chain's CDR3 is CASSEENLGLAAQETQYF. CDR3 nucleotides: TGTGCCAGCAGTGAAGAGAATTTGGGACTAGCGGCCCAAGAGACCCAGTACTTC.

V usage is TRBV7-9 and J usage is TRBJ1-1, with a possible D match to TRBD1 (5 bases). The CDR3 contains 12 residues. The V gene's germline CDR1 is SEHNR and CDR2 FQNEAQ (reference sequence). V was clipped by 3 bases and J by 8 bases, with 10 bases between them. The CDR3 spells CASSFGGMEAFF. DNA of the CDR3: TGTGCCAGCAGCTTTGGGGGGATGGAAGCTTTCTTT.

A single count supports this clone. The CDR3 DNA reads TGTGCCAGCAGCCTAGGGACAGGGGGAGTCGGAGAAAAACTGTTTTTT. This sequence encodes CASSLGTGGVGEKLFF. This chain uses TRBV7-9 with TRBJ1-4, with 11 bases that match TRBD1. The CDR3 totals 16 residues. The trim removed 5 bases at V and 8 bases at J, leaving 10 bases unmatched. CDR1 is SEHNR and CDR2 is FQNEAQ in the germline V gene (reference sequence).

This sequence joins TRBV12-5 and TRBJ1-1; TRBD1 might be the D (5 bases). This CDR3 is built from 15 residues. Trimming cost V 4 bases and J 0 bases, with 12 bases left between them. The germline V gene encodes CDR1 LGHNT and CDR2 FRNRAP. The DNA for the CDR3 is TGTGCTAGTGGTTCCCGACCCAGGGTGAACACTGAAGCTTTCTTT. Amino acids: CASGSRPRVNTEAFF.

The chain links TRBV5-1 to TRBJ1-1, with a possible D match to TRBD1 (5 bases). V gave up 0 bases and J gave up 0 bases, with 9 bases separating them. This CDR3 is built from 15 residues. Germline V CDR1 and CDR2: SGHRS, YFSETQ. In DNA form, the CDR3 reads TGCGCCAGCAGCTTGGGGGGGGTGTTGAACACTGAAGCTTTCTTT. Translation: CASSLGGVLNTEAFF.

V gene TRBV5-1 combines with J gene TRBJ1-2, with 7 bases that match TRBD1. With 0 bases clipped from V and 4 bases from J, the junction kept 6 bases outside the gene matches. Germline values: CDR1 SGHRS, CDR2 YFSETQ. CDR3 length: 15 amino acids. CDR3 region: CASSLVQGGLYGYTF. The CDR3 DNA reads as TGCGCCAGCAGCTTGGTTCAGGGGGGTCTCTATGGCTACACCTTC.

CDR3 sequence: CASREDQGHTNEQFF. CDR3 in DNA: TGTGCCAGCAGAGAAGACCAGGGACACACCAATGAGCAGTTCTTC. The chain combines TRBV6-6 with TRBJ2-1, with D possibly TRBD1 on 6 matching bases. CDR1 is MNHNY, CDR2 SVGAGI, per germline (reference sequence). The CDR3 is made up of 15 amino acids. Trimming cost V 6 bases and J 6 bases, with 18 bases left between them.

This chain connects TRBV7-2 to TRBJ1-6; D is uncertain. This CDR3 has 16 residues. V gave up 5 bases and J gave up 6 bases, with 17 bases separating them. CDR1 and CDR2 (germline): SGHTA, FQGNSA. The CDR3 DNA follows: TGTGCCAGCAGCCTGCTCATTATTTCGGTTAATTCACCCCTCCACTTT. Translation: CASSLLIISVNSPLHF.

The CDR3 loop reads CASSGARQGKFF. DNA for the CDR3: TGTGCCAGCAGTGGAGCTCGACAGGGAAAGTTCTTC. V is TRBV6-6 and J is TRBJ2-1; 7 bases match TRBD1. CDR3 size: 12 residues. Germline CDR1 MNHNY, CDR2 SVGAGI (reference sequence). V was clipped by 5 bases and J by 14 bases; unmatched bases: 9.

The chain is built from TRBV18 and TRBJ2-1; D is uncertain. This CDR3 has 15 amino acids. Trimming cost V 3 bases and J 0 bases, with 9 bases left between them. Germline V lookup: CDR1 KGHSH, CDR2 LQKENI. The CDR3 sequence is CASSPAAHSYNEQFF. The DNA for the CDR3 is TGTGCCAGCTCACCGGCGGCTCACTCCTACAATGAGCAGTTCTTC.

The V gene is TRBV5-1, the J gene TRBJ2-3; possibly TRBD2 for D (7 bases). The germline V and J ends were trimmed by 7 bases and 0 bases, with 15 bases remaining between them. The CDR3 covers 15 residues. Per germline, CDR1 SGHRS and CDR2 YFSETQ. The CDR3 sequence: CASSRGGPSTDTQYF. The CDR3 DNA reads TGCGCCAGCTCGAGGGGGGGGCCCAGCACAGATACGCAGTATTTT.

The CDR3 sequence: CASSLELGQPQHF. The CDR3, as DNA: TGTGCCAGCAGCTTAGAACTCGGTCAGCCCCAGCATTTT. The rearrangement uses TRBV7-9 and TRBJ1-5; D gene uncertain. CDR3 length: 13 amino acids. Trimming shortened V by 1 base and J by 6 bases, and 7 bases separated the two germline ends. Germline CDR1 reads SEHNR; CDR2 reads FQNEAQ (reference sequence).

The V call is TRBV19, the J call TRBJ2-1; 10 bases are shared with TRBD2. J gave up 5 bases and V 5 bases, and 3 bases lay outside the gene matches. The CDR3 length is 14 residues. Germline values: CDR1 LNHDA, CDR2 SQIVND (reference sequence). The CDR3 loop reads CASSLSGGHNEQFF. CDR3 nucleotides: TGTGCCAGTAGTCTTAGCGGGGGGCACAATGAGCAGTTCTTC.

A note on this clone: The junction departs from the called germline gene at one end, perhaps through a read error. The chain couples TRBV7-9 to TRBJ2-7; TRBD2 matches at 7 bases. The CDR3 runs 12 residues. Germline assignment: CDR1 SEHNR and CDR2 FQNEAQ (reference sequence). This CDR3 reads CSSSWTSHEQYF. The CDR3 DNA follows: TGTTCCAGCAGCTGGACTAGTCACGAGCAGTACTTC. Variable domain in full (rest from reference TRBV7-9 and TRBJ2-7): DTGVSQNPRHKITKRGQNVTFRCDPISEHNRLYWYRQTLGQGPEFLTYFQNEAQLEKSRLLSDRFSAERPKGSFSTLEIQRTEQGDSAMYLCSSSWTSHEQYFGPGTRLTVT.